One sample yielded the 30 T cell receptor beta chains listed below, sequenced in a study of blood T cell repertoires in COVID-19. Clones were read by immunoSEQ multiplex PCR, and TCRdb kept only the in-frame ones, dropping some. The table shows about 160,000 clones, with approximately 88% occurring only once. The sample comprised peripheral blood. The receptors derive from a woman aged 55-69 years with acute or convalescent COVID-19.

The CDR3 loop reads CASSLRDRGRTNEKLFF. CDR3 nucleotides: TGTGCCAGCAGCCTCCGGGACAGGGGGCGAACTAATGAAAAACTGTTTTTT. The J gene is TRBJ1-4, the V gene TRBV7-2; 12 bases align to TRBD1. V gave up 5 bases and J gave up 1 base; unmatched junction bases: 5. Germline V lookup: CDR1 SGHTA, CDR2 FQGNSA. The CDR3 runs 17 residues.

This sequence joins TRBV19 and TRBJ1-2; D might be TRBD1 (6 bases). This CDR3 has 14 residues. Per germline, CDR1 LNHDA and CDR2 SQIVND (reference sequence). V was clipped by 6 bases and J by 7 bases, with 18 bases between them. This CDR3 is CASRGDLRTAGYTF. The CDR3 DNA is TGTGCCAGTAGGGGGGACCTAAGGACAGCTGGCTACACCTTC. Full variable domain (rest looked up from reference TRBV19 and TRBJ1-2): DGGITQSPKYLFRKEGQNVTLSCEQNLNHDAMYWYRQDPGQGLRLIYYSQIVNDFQKGDIAEGYSVSREKKESFPLTVTSAQKNPTAFYLCASRGDLRTAGYTFGSGTRLTVV.

The chain carries TRBV2 and TRBJ2-1; D is uncertain. Trimming removed 7 bases from V and 6 bases from J, with 4 bases in between. The germline gives CDR1 SNHLY, CDR2 FYNNEI. The CDR3 runs 10 residues. The CDR3 here is CASNRNEQFF. The CDR3, as DNA: TGTGCCAGCAATCGCAATGAGCAGTTCTTC.

V usage is TRBV7-2 and J usage is TRBJ1-1; tentative D call: TRBD1 (5 bases). The germline gives CDR1 SGHTA, CDR2 FQGNSA. V dropped 0 bases and J dropped 1 base, with 12 bases sitting between them. The CDR3 sequence is 16 residues long. The CDR3, as DNA: TGTGCCAGCAGCTTAGCGCGAAGGCAGGGGAACACTGAAGCTTTCTTT. Its translation is CASSLARRQGNTEAFF.

CDR3 loop: CASSSDRVGQPQHF. DNA for the CDR3: TGTGCCAGCAGTTCCGACAGGGTCGGTCAGCCCCAGCATTTT. The rearrangement uses TRBV28 and TRBJ1-5; TRBD1 matches at 7 bases. This CDR3 has 14 residues. V dropped 4 bases and J dropped 6; count of bases not matched to a gene: 6. CDR1 and CDR2 from the germline V gene are MDHEN and SYDVKM.

This chain connects TRBV10-3 to TRBJ1-5; D gene uncertain. CDR3 length: 13 residues. CDR1 is ENHRY, CDR2 SYGVKD, per germline. Trimming stripped 6 bases from V and 1 base from J, with 7 bases between. This CDR3 reads CAIRRESNQPQHF. CDR3 sequence (DNA): TGTGCCATCAGGAGGGAAAGCAATCAGCCCCAGCATTTT.

The rearrangement uses TRBV5-1 and TRBJ2-7; a weak D match, TRBD1 (6 bases). The V gene lost 6 bases and the J gene lost 11 bases, with 24 bases spanning the gap. The CDR3 contains 14 residues. Germline values: CDR1 SGHRS, CDR2 YFSETQ. CDR3 loop: CASTATEGTGSKYF. In nucleotides, the CDR3 is TGCGCCAGCACCGCGACAGAGGGTACAGGGAGTAAGTACTTC.

The chain is built from TRBV9 and TRBJ2-2, with 9 nucleotides matching TRBD1. Germline loops: CDR1 SGDLS, CDR2 YYNGEE. This CDR3 has 15 amino acids. The J segment lost 3 bases and the V segment lost 4 bases, leaving 4 bases of the junction unmatched. CDR3 sequence (DNA): TGTGCCAGCAGCCCGGGACAGGGCTACACCGGGGAGCTGTTTTTT. Translating gives CASSPGQGYTGELFF.

The chain carries TRBV6-2 or TRBV6-3 and TRBJ2-3, with D unresolved. The germline CDR1 and CDR2 sequences are MNHEY and SVGEGT. The ends were cut back, 4 bases at V and 6 bases at J, with 14 bases in the middle. The CDR3 extends over 14 amino acids. CDR3: CASSSRVSWDTQYF. In DNA, the CDR3 is TGTGCCAGCAGTTCCCGGGTCTCTTGGGATACGCAGTATTTT.

The V and J genes are TRBV5-4 and TRBJ1-2; 7 bases fit TRBD1. Trimming cost V 4 bases and J 7 bases; bases outside gene matches: 7. From germline, CDR1 is SGHNT and CDR2 YYREEE (reference sequence). CDR3 size: 13 residues. CDR3 sequence (DNA): TGTGCCAGCAGCCGGGAGGGGGCTGGTGGCTACACCTTC. Protein sequence: CASSREGAGGYTF.

The chain links TRBV10-3 to TRBJ2-1; 9 bases are shared with TRBD2. With V trimmed by 3 bases and J by 10 bases, 7 bases remained unmatched. The CDR3 has 14 amino acids. Per germline, CDR1 ENHRY and CDR2 SYGVKD. CDR3 sequence: CAISEGAGGREQFF. The CDR3 coding sequence is TGTGCCATCAGTGAAGGAGCGGGGGGCAGAGAGCAGTTCTTC.

The chain combines TRBV11-2 with TRBJ1-3; D is unresolved. This CDR3 spans 17 amino acids. The V gene lost 1 base and the J gene lost 2 bases, with 15 bases spanning the gap. CDR1 is SGHAT, CDR2 FQNNGV, per germline. The DNA for the CDR3 is TGTGCCAGCAGCTTAGTTTTCCGGTTATCTCCTGGAAACACCATATATTTT. This codes for CASSLVFRLSPGNTIYF. Drawing the rest from reference TRBV11-2 and TRBJ1-3, the complete variable domain is EAGVAQSPRYKIIEKRQSVAFWCNPISGHATLYWYQQILGQGPKLLIQFQNNGVVDDSQLPKDRFSAERLKGVDSTLKIQPAKLEDSAVYLCASSLVFRLSPGNTIYFGEGSWLTVV.

J is TRBJ1-2 and V is TRBV5-1; no reliable D call. The CDR3 runs to 16 residues. Trimming left V 0 bases short and J 2 bases short, with 14 bases between. Looked up from germline, CDR1 is SGHRS and CDR2 is YFSETQ. CDR3: CASSLESEWANYGYTF. For the CDR3, the DNA is TGCGCCAGCAGCTTGGAATCAGAGTGGGCAAACTATGGCTACACCTTC. The variable domain in full, with the rest retrieved from reference TRBV5-1 and TRBJ1-2, is KAGVTQTPRYLIKTRGQQVTLSCSPISGHRSVSWYQQTPGQGLQFLFEYFSETQRNKGNFPGRFSGRQFSNSRSEMNVSTLELGDSALYLCASSLESEWANYGYTFGSGTRLTVV.

The chain recombines TRBV20-1 with TRBJ1-4; D is perhaps TRBD1 (6 bases). V lost 6 bases and J 8 bases, leaving 10 bases between the germline ends. From germline, CDR1 is DFQATT and CDR2 SNEGSKA (reference sequence). The CDR3 is 11 amino acids. The CDR3 loop is CSASRGEKLFF. CDR3 in DNA: TGCAGTGCCTCTAGGGGGGAAAAACTGTTTTTT.

The chain carries TRBV9 and TRBJ2-3, with TRBD2 identical over 9 bases. The V and J ends lost 4 bases and 0 bases, in that order; junction bases with no gene match: 15. This CDR3 has 19 amino acids. The germline V gene has CDR1 SGDLS and CDR2 YYNGEE. DNA of the CDR3: TGTGCCAGCAGCCCCCGCATAAATAGCGGGAGTAAAAGCACAGATACGCAGTATTTT. Protein: CASSPRINSGSKSTDTQYF. Full variable domain (remainder filled in from reference TRBV9 and TRBJ2-3): DSGVTQTPKHLITATGQRVTLRCSPRSGDLSVYWYQQSLDQGLQFLIQYYNGEERAKGNILERFSAQQFPDLHSELNLSSLELGDSALYFCASSPRINSGSKSTDTQYFGPGTRLTVL.

The chain uses TRBV7-2 and TRBJ1-1; no firm D call. Trimming took off 5 bases at V and 1 base at J, with 17 bases between the two ends. CDR1 is SGHTA, CDR2 FQGNSA, per germline. The CDR3 has 16 residues. The CDR3 spells CASSPGPIRRNTEAFF. The DNA for the CDR3 is TGTGCCAGCAGCCCTGGTCCGATCCGGAGGAACACTGAAGCTTTCTTT.

This chain links TRBV7-2 with TRBJ2-3, with 9 bases identical to TRBD2. Germline-derived CDR1 and CDR2 are SGHTA and FQGNSA. V was pared by 5 bases and J by 4 bases, with 4 bases of the junction left unmatched. CDR3 length: 14 residues. For the CDR3, the DNA is TGTGCCAGCAGCGGCCTAGCGGGGCCAGATACGCAGTATTTT. Residues: CASSGLAGPDTQYF.

This clone was picked up one time. The gene calls are TRBV11-3 and TRBJ2-1; TRBD2 matches at 15 bases. CDR1 and CDR2 (germline): SGHNT, YENEEA. This CDR3 spans 18 amino acids. Unmatched junction bases numbered 6, after V lost 2 bases and J lost 4 bases. CDR3 bases: TGTGCCAGCAGCTTATCGGGACTAGCGGGGGGCGAGTACAATGAGCAGTTCTTC. Encoded protein: CASSLSGLAGGEYNEQFF. The full variable domain, its missing parts supplied by reference TRBV11-3 and TRBJ2-1, is EAGVVQSPRYKIIEKKQPVAFWCNPISGHNTLYWYLQNLGQGPELLIRYENEEAVDDSQLPKDRFSAERLKGVDSTLKIQPAELGDSAVYLCASSLSGLAGGEYNEQFFGPGTRLTVL.

V is TRBV5-5 and J is TRBJ2-5; a possible D gene is TRBD2 (5 bases). From germline, CDR1 is SGHKS and CDR2 YYEKEE (reference sequence). The CDR3 runs to 15 residues. The germline V and J ends were trimmed by 0 bases and 5 bases, with 14 bases remaining between them. CDR3 bases: TGTGCCAGCAGCTTGGCGGGAAATGGGAAGGAGACCCAGTACTTC. It encodes CASSLAGNGKETQYF.

The chain links TRBV13 to TRBJ2-2, with a tentative D call TRBD1 (5 bases). CDR1 is PRHDT, CDR2 FYEKMQ, per germline (reference sequence). V was trimmed by 4 bases and J by 6 bases, leaving 18 bases between them. CDR3 length: 16 residues. The CDR3 loop reads CASSSPVWGEAGELFF. The CDR3 bases are TGTGCCAGCAGCTCCCCCGTTTGGGGCGAGGCCGGGGAGCTGTTTTTT.

The chain employs TRBV7-8 and TRBJ1-3; no firm D call. The CDR3 spans 14 residues. The germline V gene encodes CDR1 SGHVS and CDR2 FQNEAQ. Trimming cost V 3 bases and J 0 bases, with 6 bases left between them. CDR3 bases: TGTGCCAGCAGCTTGGCAGACTCTGGAAACACCATATATTTT. Protein product: CASSLADSGNTIYF.

The gene calls are TRBV5-4 and TRBJ2-3, with 12 bases aligning to TRBD2. This CDR3 is 17 amino acids long. J lost 1 base, V lost 5 bases, and 8 bases had no gene match. CDR1 is SGHNT and CDR2 is YYREEE in the germline V gene (reference sequence). The CDR3 here is CASRRGLAGTGTDTQYF. DNA for the CDR3: TGTGCCAGCAGACGCGGACTAGCGGGGACCGGCACAGATACGCAGTATTTT.

This clone appeared once. Its ends do not fully match the called genes, so a read error is possible. The genes are TRBV10-1 and TRBJ1-5; a weak D match, TRBD1 (6 bases). This CDR3 has 16 amino acids. From germline, CDR1 is WNHNN and CDR2 SYGVQD (reference sequence). In nucleotides, the CDR3 is TGCGCCCGCAGGCGGGAGGGGGGGCTTAGCAATCAGCCCCAGCATTTT. It specifies CARRREGGLSNQPQHF.

In its sample, this clone was seen many times. The CDR3 nucleotides read TGTGCCAGCAGCACCCGGGAGAGCTCCTACGAGCAGTACTTC. Amino acids: CASSTRESSYEQYF. The genes are TRBV9 and TRBJ2-7, with D tentatively TRBD2 (6 bases). V was shortened by 4 bases and J by 0 bases, with 11 bases between the two germline ends. CDR3 length: 14 amino acids. Germline V gene lookup returns CDR1 SGDLS and CDR2 YYNGEE.

The chain employs TRBV29-1 and TRBJ1-1; tentatively, D is TRBD1 (5 bases). The ends were cut back, 6 bases at V and 0 bases at J, with 11 bases in the middle. The CDR3 extends over 13 amino acids. CDR1 and CDR2 from the germline V gene are SQVTM and ANQGSEA. The CDR3 sequence is CSVERQLNTEAFF. The CDR3 DNA sequence: TGCAGCGTCGAACGACAGCTGAACACTGAAGCTTTCTTT.

V gene TRBV5-4 combines with J gene TRBJ2-2, with TRBD1 as a possible D gene (6 bases). The CDR3 has 17 residues. CDR1 and CDR2 from the germline V gene are SGHNT and YYREEE (reference sequence). V gave up 0 bases and J gave up 6 bases, with 18 bases separating them. DNA of the CDR3: TGTGCCAGCAGCTTGGAGTCCCTCCCAGGGGACCCCGGGGAGCTGTTTTTT. This codes for CASSLESLPGDPGELFF.

V and J are TRBV29-1 and TRBJ1-1; possible D gene TRBD1, 5 bases. Trimming left V 5 bases short and J 1 base short, with 11 bases between. Germline lookup yields CDR1 SQVTM and CDR2 ANQGSEA. CDR3 length: 13 residues. The CDR3 reads CSVTTAQNTEAFF. CDR3 bases: TGCAGCGTTACGACAGCCCAGAACACTGAAGCTTTCTTT.

The gene calls are TRBV30 and TRBJ2-7; tentative D call: TRBD1 (6 bases). V lost 5 bases and J 3 bases, leaving 11 bases between the germline ends. The CDR3 sequence is 12 residues long. Per the germline V gene, CDR1 is GTSNPN and CDR2 is SVGIG (reference sequence). The CDR3 nucleotides read TGTGCCTGGGGGCAAGGGGGCTACGAGCAGTACTTC. This translates into CAWGQGGYEQYF.

J is TRBJ1-2 and V is TRBV18, with D possibly TRBD1 on 5 matching bases. The ends were cut back, 3 bases at V and 6 bases at J, with 11 bases in the middle. Germline CDR1 KGHSH, CDR2 LQKENI. This CDR3 comprises 13 residues. CDR3 loop: CASSPGSGNGYTF. CDR3 DNA sequence: TGTGCCAGCTCACCCGGGTCAGGGAATGGCTACACCTTC.

The V gene is TRBV7-8, the J gene TRBJ1-1; D is unresolved. V lost 0 bases and J 4 bases, leaving 9 bases between the germline ends. The V gene's germline CDR1 is SGHVS and CDR2 FQNEAQ. The CDR3 spans 14 residues. The CDR3 nucleotides are TGTGCCAGCAGCTTAGCGGGCAAGAGCACTGAAGCTTTCTTT. This gives the protein CASSLAGKSTEAFF.